Described below is a single T cell receptor beta chain sequence and its context. As yet, its antigen is unknown. Cells designated naive CD8 were CD45RO-negative and were positively selected for CCR7, with terminally differentiated effector memory CD45RA+ cells excluded. Authors' analysis steps: ImmunoSEQ gave junction-only sequences without quality scores, so filtering differed. Some clones are missing from TCRdb's copy, which holds only in-frame ones; the method was immunoSEQ multiplex PCR. That table furnishes V, J and clone size, whereas the DNA furnished D and trimming. Altogether 560,000 or so clones are present, 96% being singletons, with the ten largest covering 0.11%. This record comes from a study of shared clonotypes between healthy human individuals. Study overall: CD8 memory received one plate per donor, CD8 naive two, CD4 memory three and CD4 naive three.

The study, taken as a whole, reports: Researchers found naive subsets generally carried larger estimated richness than memory subsets.

Input material: naive CD8+ T cells sorted from blood. The receptor's source is a woman aged 25 to 39 in good health.

CDR3 region: CASSPRHTYEQYF. CDR3 nucleotide sequence: TGTGCCAGCAGCCCCCGGCATACCTACGAGCAGTACTTC. The genes are TRBV9 and TRBJ2-7; D unclear. Looked up from germline, CDR1 is SGDLS and CDR2 is YYNGEE. The CDR3 consists of 13 residues. The ends were cut back, 4 bases at V and 2 bases at J, with 10 bases in the middle.